This T cell receptor beta chain emerged from a study of cytomegalovirus exposure and HLA in healthy donors. About the study: Clustering assigned approximately 78% of the approximately 430 genotyped donors to the Caucasian-associated ancestry cluster. Study-wide results and caveats: V- and J-gene trimming of TCR beta was linked (in a later analysis) to a missense DCLRE1C variant.

Germline CDR1 is SGHNT and CDR2 is YYREEE (reference sequence). The CDR3 spans 15 residues. J lost 3 bases, V lost 2 bases, and 3 bases had no gene match. Donors sampled were nominally healthy, though unrecorded immune exposures were likely. Of note for this clone: Antigen: not known.

A multiplex PCR was run with 60 Vbeta primers and 13 Jbeta primers. TCRdb keeps only in-frame clones here, not all; method: immunoSEQ multiplex PCR. The sample carries about 200,000 clones, approximately 81% recorded once. The sequence was obtained from a man aged 25 to 40 in good health and CMV-seronegative. The sequenced sample was PBMCs. The chain combines TRBV5-4 with TRBJ2-3; 10 bases fit TRBD2. As DNA, the CDR3 is TGTGCCAGCAGCTTAGCGGGGGGGATGACAGATACGCAGTATTTT. It specifies CASSLAGGMTDTQYF.